The 9 T cell receptor beta chains reported below all come from one sample, sequenced in a study of blood T cell repertoires in COVID-19. TCRdb's table, derived via immunoSEQ multiplex PCR, lists solely in-frame clones and lacks some. The sample carries a few hundred thousand clones, 82% recorded once. Sequencing was done on a sample of peripheral blood. All receptors derive from a woman at least 80 years old with acute or convalescent COVID-19.

This clone came up a few times. The chain carries TRBV10-2 and TRBJ1-2; D uncertain. This CDR3 comprises 13 residues. The V end was cut by 2 bases, the J end by 4 bases, with 8 bases between. CDR1 and CDR2 (germline): WSHSY, SAAADI. CDR3 amino acids: CASSEEGGYGYTF. CDR3 coding DNA: TGCGCCAGCAGTGAGGAGGGAGGCTATGGCTACACCTTC.

The CDR3 DNA sequence: TGTGCCAGCAGCGCAGAAACACTTTCCGGGAGCACCATATATTTT. Its protein product is CASSAETLSGSTIYF. The rearrangement uses TRBV9 and TRBJ1-3; D remains unclear. Germline V lookup: CDR1 SGDLS, CDR2 YYNGEE. The V gene lost 3 bases and the J gene lost 9 bases, with 19 bases spanning the gap. This CDR3 is built from 15 residues.

The chain has TRBV28 and TRBJ1-2; the D gene is possibly TRBD1 (5 bases). CDR3 length equals 11 residues. The V and J ends lost 7 bases and 8 bases respectively, with 11 bases between them. Per germline, CDR1 MDHEN and CDR2 SYDVKM. The CDR3 region is CASTRGEGYTF. CDR3 sequence (DNA): TGTGCCAGCACACGGGGGGAAGGCTACACCTTC.

In its sample, this clone was seen a few times. V is TRBV28 and J is TRBJ1-1; TRBD1 matches at 12 bases. V lost 4 bases, J lost 3 bases, and 6 bases stayed unmatched. This CDR3 is built from 16 residues. Germline V lookup: CDR1 MDHEN, CDR2 SYDVKM. The CDR3 sequence is CASSYGTGGLDTEAFF. CDR3 coding DNA: TGTGCCAGCAGTTATGGGACAGGGGGCTTGGACACTGAAGCTTTCTTT.

This chain uses TRBV7-2 with TRBJ1-1; no clear D. CDR1 is SGHTA and CDR2 is FQGNSA in the germline V gene. Between the trimmed V and J ends, which lost 0 bases and 5 bases, there was a span of 10 bases. The CDR3 consists of 14 residues. DNA of the CDR3: TGTGCCAGCAGCTTAGCCACCGTCGGGACTGAAGCTTTCTTT. It encodes CASSLATVGTEAFF.

V gene TRBV2 combines with J gene TRBJ2-1, with 10 positions matching TRBD2. V shed 5 bases and J 6 bases; nucleotides not matched to a gene: 7. CDR3 size: 15 residues. Germline CDR1 and CDR2: SNHLY and FYNNEI. The CDR3 coding sequence is TGTGCCAGCAGTCGCCTAGCGGGGGCGGGCAATGAGCAGTTCTTC. Amino acid sequence: CASSRLAGAGNEQFF. The whole variable domain, remainder taken from reference TRBV2 and TRBJ2-1, is EPEVTQTPSHQVTQMGQEVILRCVPISNHLYFYWYRQILGQKVEFLVSFYNNEISEKSEIFDDQFSVERPDGSNFTLKIRSTKLEDSAMYFCASSRLAGAGNEQFFGPGTRLTVL.

A few counts support this clone. Sequence at one end of the junction differs from germline and may be a read error. The rearrangement links TRBV5-5 to TRBJ1-6, with 7 bases fitting TRBD1. The CDR3 has 13 residues. CDR1 is SGHKS and CDR2 is YYEKEE in the germline V gene (reference sequence). As DNA, the CDR3 is TGTGCCAGCATCTTGACAGGGAACTCACCCCTCCACTTT. Translating gives CASILTGNSPLHF.

This chain links TRBV30 with TRBJ1-6; D is undetermined. The CDR3 extends over 16 amino acids. Trimming stripped 0 bases from V and 0 bases from J, with 9 bases between. Per germline, CDR1 GTSNPN and CDR2 SVGIG (reference sequence). The CDR3, as DNA: TGTGCCTGGAGTGTACTCCCCATCTCCTATAATTCACCCCTCCACTTT. It specifies CAWSVLPISYNSPLHF.

The chain recombines TRBV27 with TRBJ1-1; D is possibly TRBD1 (6 bases). The ends were cut back, 8 bases at V and 1 base at J, with 14 bases in the middle. This CDR3 has 14 amino acids. Germline CDR1 MNHEY, CDR2 SMNVEV (reference sequence). This CDR3 reads CASAHRVGNTEAFF. DNA of the CDR3: TGTGCCAGCGCCCACAGGGTGGGGAACACTGAAGCTTTCTTT.